The T cell receptor beta chain described here comes from a study of blood T cell repertoires in COVID-19. Looking at the study overall: The samples span acute and convalescent COVID-19 from the United States, Italy and Spain.

This clone was counted once. Methods used by the authors: Amplifying reference gene primers gave estimates of nucleated cell counts. Profiling relied on immunoSEQ multiplex PCR, and the TCRdb table lists in-frame clones only, not all of them. The DNA gave D and trimming, while V, J and clone size come from that table. The data show fewer than 300,000 clones, 83% seen once. The germline V and J ends were trimmed by 5 bases and 3 bases, with 12 bases remaining between them. Germline loops: CDR1 KGHDR, CDR2 SFDVKD. CDR3 length: 14 amino acids. The chain couples TRBV24-1 to TRBJ1-2; perhaps TRBD1 as D (6 bases). The clonotype comes from a woman between 50 and 59 years old who had recovered from COVID-19. Sequences were obtained from peripheral blood. The CDR3 nucleotides are TGTGCCACCAGTGTCAACAGGGCGGACTATGGCTACACCTTC. It yields the protein CATSVNRADYGYTF.